This is a list of T cell receptor beta chains from one sample in a study of blood T cell repertoires in COVID-19. TCRdb's copy holds only in-frame clones and misses some; the assay was immunoSEQ multiplex PCR. The repertoire includes 120,000 to 150,000 clones, 75% to 90% of them detected once, and about 10% sits in the top ten. The sample taken for sequencing was peripheral blood. The receptors were gathered from a woman of 80 years or more with acute or convalescent COVID-19. The CDR3 runs from the conserved cysteine through the conserved F or W. D genes are given only for firm matches. Rows give clone size only sometimes, using once, few, many, or a class for an expanded clone.

once	TRBD2	TRBJ2-5	TRBV9	TGTGCCAGCAGCGCCCGACTAGCGGGGGGGGGAGAGACCCAGTACTTC	CASSARLAGGGETQYF
-	-	TRBJ2-5	TRBV30	TGTGCCTGGAAGAAACAGCAACAAGAGACCCAGTACTTC	CAWKKQQQETQYF
-	TRBD1	TRBJ1-1	TRBV12-5	TGTGCTAGTGGTTTGGGCCACAGGGGGCAAGAGGATTACACTGAAGCTTTCTTT	CASGLGHRGQEDYTEAFF
once	-	TRBJ1-1	TRBV5-1	TGCGCCAGCAGCCCCAACCTCCCCGGGTCCAGTGGGACTGAAGCTTTCTTT	CASSPNLPGSSGTEAFF
-	TRBD1	TRBJ1-2	TRBV18	TGTGCCAGCTCACCTGACAGGGGATATGGCTACACCTTC	CASSPDRGYGYTF
once	-	TRBJ1-3	TRBV6-1	TGTGCCAGCGGTGGAGGCAGGGAGGGAACTGGAAACACCATATATTTT	CASGGGREGTGNTIYF
-	-	TRBJ1-6	TRBV6-1	TGTGCCAGCAGTGAATATGAGGGGGTTTCACCCCTCCACTTT	CASSEYEGVSPLHF
-	TRBD1	TRBJ2-1	TRBV24-1	TGTGCCACCAGTGACACCGGGACAGGGGCTAGCAATGAGCAGTTCTTC	CATSDTGTGASNEQFF
-	-	TRBJ1-5	TRBV7-6	TGTGCCAGCAGCTTAGAGGCCGGCGGAACCAATCAGCCCCAGCATTTT	CASSLEAGGTNQPQHF
-	-	TRBJ2-3	TRBV5-1	TGCGCCAGCAGCGACCCTCGAGGATCAGATACGCAGTATTTT	CASSDPRGSDTQYF
-	TRBD1	TRBJ1-1	TRBV10-2	TGCGCCAGCAGTGCCCCCGAACAGGGGTTCAACACTGAAGCTTTCTTT	CASSAPEQGFNTEAFF
once	-	TRBJ1-2	TRBV30	TGTGCCTGCTCCCGGGACTATGGCTACACCTTC	CACSRDYGYTF
-	-	TRBJ1-3	TRBV5-5	TGTGCCAGCAGCTTGGCCTTGAGGGTTTACGAGGACACCATATATTTT	CASSLALRVYEDTIYF
few	-	TRBJ1-6	TRBV3-1/TRBV3-2	TGTGCCAGCCGCTCGGAGAGCTCCTATAATTCACCCCTCCACTTT	CASRSESSYNSPLHF
-	TRBD1	TRBJ2-7	TRBV5-4	TGTGCCAGCAGCTTGGCCATGGGACAGGGGGCTTACGAGCAGTACTTC	CASSLAMGQGAYEQYF
-	-	TRBJ1-1	TRBV3-1/TRBV3-2	TGTGCCAGCAGCCAGATTACAGGGCTAGAAGCTTTCTTT	CASSQITGLEAFF
-	-	TRBJ1-5	TRBV10-2	TGCGCCAGCAGTGAGTCAACGGGACAGCCCCAGCATTTT	CASSESTGQPQHF
-	-	TRBJ1-2	TRBV5-1	TGCGCCAGCAGCTCCGACCTGGGGGGCTATGGCTACACCTTC	CASSSDLGGYGYTF
-	-	TRBJ1-1	TRBV19	TGTGCCAGTAGTATGTCAGGGGATACTGAAGCTTTCTTT	CASSMSGDTEAFF
-	-	TRBJ1-2	TRBV7-2	TGTGCCAGCAGCTTACATTTGGCAGGGGTAGTAGGCTACACCTTC	CASSLHLAGVVGYTF
-	TRBD1	TRBJ1-6	TRBV5-1	TGCGCCAGCAGCTCCCAGGGGGCGGGTAATTCACCCCTCCACTTT	CASSSQGAGNSPLHF
-	TRBD1	TRBJ2-5	TRBV3-1/TRBV3-2	TGTGCCAGCAGCTTACAGGGACAGGGAGGGGAGACCCAGTACTTC	CASSLQGQGGETQYF
-	-	TRBJ1-1	TRBV2	TGTGCCAGCAGTGGCCAGCCCCAGGGGTCGGCTGAAGCTTTCTTT	CASSGQPQGSAEAFF
-	-	TRBJ2-5	TRBV5-1	TGCGCCAGCAGCTTGGCAGCAGGGGCTAGGGGAGAGACCCAGTACTTC	CASSLAAGARGETQYF
-	TRBD1	TRBJ1-1	TRBV5-1	TGCGCCAGCAGCTTGCGGACCGGGACAGGGGTGAACACTGAAGCTTTCTTT	CASSLRTGTGVNTEAFF
-	TRBD1	TRBJ2-7	TRBV2	TGTGCCAGCAGTGACCCGGGACAGGGGGTTATCGAGCAGTACTTC	CASSDPGQGVIEQYF
-	TRBD1	TRBJ1-2	TRBV5-1	TGCGCCAGCGGCAGGGACAGGCTCTACGGCTACACCTTC	CASGRDRLYGYTF
-	TRBD1	TRBJ2-1	TRBV10-1	TGCGCCAGCGGGGTTGGACAGGGTGAGCAGTTCTTC	CASGVGQGEQFF
once	TRBD1	TRBJ1-2	TRBV18	TGTGCCAGCTCACCTTCCCAGGGGGCGCGCGGCTATGGCTACACCTTC	CASSPSQGARGYGYTF
-	TRBD1	TRBJ1-2	TRBV6-5	TGTGCCAGCAGACCTACAGGGGCAAGAAACTATGGCTACACCTTC	CASRPTGARNYGYTF
-	-	TRBJ1-1	TRBV2	TGTGCCAGCAGTGCTAGGGGGAGGAACACTGAAGCTTTCTTT	CASSARGRNTEAFF
-	TRBD1	TRBJ1-2	TRBV5-6	TGTGCCAGCAGGGGCGACAGGGGGCTCGGCTACACCTTC	CASRGDRGLGYTF
-	-	TRBJ2-3	TRBV3-1/TRBV3-2	TGTGCCAGCAGCCAGGCACAGGGAAGGACCACAGATACGCAGTATTTT	CASSQAQGRTTDTQYF
-	-	TRBJ1-4	TRBV5-1	TGCGCCAGCAGCCATACCCCACCTACAACTAATGAAAAACTGTTTTTT	CASSHTPPTTNEKLFF
-	TRBD1	TRBJ2-3	TRBV25-1	TGTGCCAGCGCCGGACAGGGGAGCACAGATACGCAGTATTTT	CASAGQGSTDTQYF
-	TRBD1	TRBJ1-1	TRBV7-2	TGTGCCAGCAGCTTAGCGCAGGGGGCGGGGACTGAAGCTTTCTTT	CASSLAQGAGTEAFF
-	TRBD1	TRBJ2-1	TRBV19	TGTGCCAGTACCCTATCCCTGGGACAGCCTTACAATGAGCAGTTCTTC	CASTLSLGQPYNEQFF
-	TRBD2	TRBJ2-7	TRBV15	TGTGCCACCAGCAGCGCTCGCGGGGGGGCGTACGAGCAGTACTTC	CATSSARGGAYEQYF
-	TRBD2	TRBJ2-1	TRBV2	TGTGCCAGCAGTAGGGGACTAGCGACCTACAATGAGCAGTTCTTC	CASSRGLATYNEQFF
once	TRBD2	TRBJ2-2	TRBV6-4	TGTGCCAGCAGTGCTAGCGGGGCCAACACCGGGGAGCTGTTTTTT	CASSASGANTGELFF
-	TRBD1	TRBJ1-4	TRBV18	TGTGCCAGCTCACCGGGACAGGGTGGGATGGAAAAACTGTTTTTT	CASSPGQGGMEKLFF
once	-	TRBJ2-2	TRBV7-3	TGTGCCAGCAGCCATAGTCGATCAGGGACCGGGGAGCTGTTTTTT	CASSHSRSGTGELFF
-	TRBD2	TRBJ2-7	TRBV6-6	TGTGCCAGCAGAGCCTCGGGAGGGAAGGCCTACGAGCAGTACTTC	CASRASGGKAYEQYF
-	TRBD1	TRBJ1-2	TRBV19	TGTGCCAGTAGTTTACAGGGGTACAACTATGGCTACACCTTC	CASSLQGYNYGYTF
-	TRBD2	TRBJ2-7	TRBV7-9	TGTGCCAGCAGCCATGGGGGGGGCTACGAGCAGTACTTC	CASSHGGGYEQYF
-	-	TRBJ2-7	TRBV6-9	TGTGCCAGCAGGCCGACAACAGGTTTGAGTCACGAGCAGTACTTC	CASRPTTGLSHEQYF
-	TRBD1	TRBJ1-3	TRBV2	TGTGCCAGCAGTGTCCAGGGGGCCCAGTTTGGAAACACCATATATTTT	CASSVQGAQFGNTIYF
-	TRBD1	TRBJ1-1	TRBV12-3/TRBV12-4	TGTGCCAGCAGCTCTTACTTGGACAGGGCCTTT	CASSSYLDRAF
-	TRBD2	TRBJ2-2	TRBV10-3	TGTGCCATCAGCCCTGATGCGGGGGGGAACACCGGGGAGCTGTTTTTT	CAISPDAGGNTGELFF
-	TRBD1	TRBJ1-1	TRBV18	TGTGCCAGCTCACCACGGCGTGGGACAGGGGAAGCTGAAGCTTTCTTT	CASSPRRGTGEAEAFF
-	-	TRBJ1-2	TRBV29-1	TGCAGCGCTGTCACAGGGAACTATGGCTACACCTTC	CSAVTGNYGYTF
-	-	TRBJ1-2	TRBV5-6	TGTGCCAGCAGCTTGGGGTCAGGGCACTATGGCTACACCTTC	CASSLGSGHYGYTF
few	TRBD1	TRBJ1-1	TRBV18	TGTGCCAGCTCACCTTTGATGCCAGGGGGCCAGGACACTGAAGCTTTCTTT	CASSPLMPGGQDTEAFF
once	TRBD1	TRBJ1-2	TRBV5-6	TGTGCCAGCAGCTTACCGACAGGGGGCTATGGCTACACCTTC	CASSLPTGGYGYTF
-	TRBD1	TRBJ1-2	TRBV30	TGTGCCTGGAGTGTACAGGGGAGGTATGGCTACACCTTC	CAWSVQGRYGYTF
-	-	TRBJ1-1	TRBV6-1	TGTGCCAGCAGTGCCCCCGGAGACGGGTTGGGGAACACTGAAGCTTTCTTT	CASSAPGDGLGNTEAFF
-	TRBD1	TRBJ1-6	TRBV5-4	TGTGCCAGCAGCCATCCGGGACAGGGGACCTCACCCCTCCACTTT	CASSHPGQGTSPLHF
-	-	TRBJ1-2	TRBV7-9	TGTGCCAGCAGCTTAGCCCTACAGGGTTTAGACCCTTATGGCTACACCTTC	CASSLALQGLDPYGYTF
-	-	TRBJ1-2	TRBV29-1	TGCAGCGTTGTTCAAAACTATGGCTACACCTTC	CSVVQNYGYTF